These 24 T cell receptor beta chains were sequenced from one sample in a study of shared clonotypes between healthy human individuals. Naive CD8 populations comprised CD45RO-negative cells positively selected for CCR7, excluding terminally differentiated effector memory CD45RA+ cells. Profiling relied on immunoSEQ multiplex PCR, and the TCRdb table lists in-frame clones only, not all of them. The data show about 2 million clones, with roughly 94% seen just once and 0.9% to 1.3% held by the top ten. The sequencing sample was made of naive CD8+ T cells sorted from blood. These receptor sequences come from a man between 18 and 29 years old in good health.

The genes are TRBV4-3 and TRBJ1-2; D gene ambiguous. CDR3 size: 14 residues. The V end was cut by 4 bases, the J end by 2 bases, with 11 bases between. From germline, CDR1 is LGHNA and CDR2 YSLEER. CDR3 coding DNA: TGCGCCAGCAGCCCGGACCTTGGGAACTATGGCTACACCTTC. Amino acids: CASSPDLGNYGYTF.

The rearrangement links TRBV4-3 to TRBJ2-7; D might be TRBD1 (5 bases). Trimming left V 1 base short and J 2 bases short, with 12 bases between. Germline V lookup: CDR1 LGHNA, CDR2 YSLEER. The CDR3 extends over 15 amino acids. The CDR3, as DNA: TGCGCCAGCAGCCAAGCCTCAGTGGACACCTACGAGCAGTACTTC. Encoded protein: CASSQASVDTYEQYF.

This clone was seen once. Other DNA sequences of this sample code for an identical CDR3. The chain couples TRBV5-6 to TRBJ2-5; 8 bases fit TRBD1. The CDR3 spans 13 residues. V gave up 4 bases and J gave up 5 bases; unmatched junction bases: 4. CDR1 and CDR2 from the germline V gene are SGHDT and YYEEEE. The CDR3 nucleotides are TGTGCCAGCAGCCCGACAGGGGATGAGACCCAGTACTTC. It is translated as CASSPTGDETQYF.

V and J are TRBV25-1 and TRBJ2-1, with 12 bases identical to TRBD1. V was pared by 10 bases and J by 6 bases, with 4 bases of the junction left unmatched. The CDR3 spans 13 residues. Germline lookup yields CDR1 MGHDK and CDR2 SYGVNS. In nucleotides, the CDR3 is TGTGCCATGGGGGACAGGGGGCTCAATGAGCAGTTCTTC. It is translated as CAMGDRGLNEQFF.

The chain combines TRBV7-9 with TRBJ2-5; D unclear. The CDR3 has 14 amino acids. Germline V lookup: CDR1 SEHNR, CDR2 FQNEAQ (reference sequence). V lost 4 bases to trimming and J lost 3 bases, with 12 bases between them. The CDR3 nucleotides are TGTGCCAGCAGCTCAGACACCGCCGAAGAGACCCAGTACTTC. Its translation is CASSSDTAEETQYF. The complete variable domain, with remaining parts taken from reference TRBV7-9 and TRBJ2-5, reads DTGVSQNPRHKITKRGQNVTFRCDPISEHNRLYWYRQTLGQGPEFLTYFQNEAQLEKSRLLSDRFSAERPKGSFSTLEIQRTEQGDSAMYLCASSSDTAEETQYFGPGTRLLVL.

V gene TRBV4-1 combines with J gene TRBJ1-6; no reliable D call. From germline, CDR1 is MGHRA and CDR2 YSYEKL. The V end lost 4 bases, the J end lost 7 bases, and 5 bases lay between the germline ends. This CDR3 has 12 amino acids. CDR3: CASSRMNSPLHF. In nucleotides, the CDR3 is TGCGCCAGCAGCCGGATGAATTCACCCCTCCACTTT.

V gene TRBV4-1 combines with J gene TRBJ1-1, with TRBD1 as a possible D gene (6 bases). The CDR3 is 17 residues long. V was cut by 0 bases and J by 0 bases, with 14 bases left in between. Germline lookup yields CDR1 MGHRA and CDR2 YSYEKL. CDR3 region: CASSQEGPGVMNTEAFF. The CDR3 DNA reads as TGCGCCAGCAGCCAAGAGGGTCCAGGGGTCATGAACACTGAAGCTTTCTTT.

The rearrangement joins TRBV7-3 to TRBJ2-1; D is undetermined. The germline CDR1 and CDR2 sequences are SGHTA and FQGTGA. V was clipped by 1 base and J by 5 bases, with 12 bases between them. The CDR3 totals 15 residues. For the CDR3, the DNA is TGTGCCAGCAGCTTAATTCTCAGCTTAGACAATGAGCAGTTCTTC. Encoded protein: CASSLILSLDNEQFF.

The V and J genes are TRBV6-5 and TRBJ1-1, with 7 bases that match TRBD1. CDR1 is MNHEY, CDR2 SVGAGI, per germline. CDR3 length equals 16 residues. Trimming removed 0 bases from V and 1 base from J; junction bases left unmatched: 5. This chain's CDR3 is CASSYSWGTANTEAFF. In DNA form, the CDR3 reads TGTGCCAGCAGTTACTCTTGGGGGACAGCGAACACTGAAGCTTTCTTT.

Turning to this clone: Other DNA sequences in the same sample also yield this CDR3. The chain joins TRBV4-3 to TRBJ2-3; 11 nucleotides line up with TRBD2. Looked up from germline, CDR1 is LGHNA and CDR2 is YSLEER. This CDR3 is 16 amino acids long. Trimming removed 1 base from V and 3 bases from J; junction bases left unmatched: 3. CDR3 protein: CASSQGTSGRTDTQYF. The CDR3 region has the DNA TGCGCCAGCAGCCAAGGAACTAGCGGGAGAACAGATACGCAGTATTTT.

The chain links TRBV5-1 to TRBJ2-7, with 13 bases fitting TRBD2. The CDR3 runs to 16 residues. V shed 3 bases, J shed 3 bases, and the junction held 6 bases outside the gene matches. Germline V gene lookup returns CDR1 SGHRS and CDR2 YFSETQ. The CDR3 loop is CASSWSGTSGDYEQYF. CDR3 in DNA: TGCGCCAGCAGCTGGTCCGGGACTAGCGGGGACTACGAGCAGTACTTC.

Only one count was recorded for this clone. CDR3 nucleotide sequence: TGTGCCAGCCGTGGGGGTGAGGGCATGAACACTGAAGCTTTCTTT. Its translation: CASRGGEGMNTEAFF. J is TRBJ1-1 and V is TRBV27; possible D gene TRBD1, 5 bases. Trimming took 8 bases from V and 0 from J, leaving 16 bases between them. Germline V gene lookup returns CDR1 MNHEY and CDR2 SMNVEV (reference sequence). The CDR3 has 15 amino acids.

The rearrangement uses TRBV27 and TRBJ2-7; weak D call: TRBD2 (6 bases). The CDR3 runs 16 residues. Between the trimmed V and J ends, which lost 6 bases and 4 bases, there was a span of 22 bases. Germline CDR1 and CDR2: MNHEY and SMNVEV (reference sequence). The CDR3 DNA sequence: TGTGCCAGCAGCCCATCTGGAGGGGAGTATGTTTACGAGCAGTACTTC. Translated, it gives CASSPSGGEYVYEQYF.

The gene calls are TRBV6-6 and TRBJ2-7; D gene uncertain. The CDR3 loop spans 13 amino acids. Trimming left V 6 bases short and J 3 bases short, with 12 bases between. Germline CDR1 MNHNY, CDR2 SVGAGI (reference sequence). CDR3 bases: TGTGCCAGCAGCAAGGGTCTAATCTACGAGCAGTACTTC. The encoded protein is CASSKGLIYEQYF.

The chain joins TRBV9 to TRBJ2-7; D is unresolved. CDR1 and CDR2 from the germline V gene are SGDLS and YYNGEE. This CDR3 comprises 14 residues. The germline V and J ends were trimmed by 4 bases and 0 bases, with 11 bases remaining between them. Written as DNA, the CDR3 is TGTGCCAGCAGCCCGGACGCCGGCTCCTACGAGCAGTACTTC. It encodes CASSPDAGSYEQYF.

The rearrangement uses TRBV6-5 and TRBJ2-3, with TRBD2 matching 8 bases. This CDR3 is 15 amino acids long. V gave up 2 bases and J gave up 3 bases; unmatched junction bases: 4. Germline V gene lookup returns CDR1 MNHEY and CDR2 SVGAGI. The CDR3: CASSYPAGDTDTQYF. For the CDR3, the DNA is TGTGCCAGCAGTTACCCAGCGGGAGATACAGATACGCAGTATTTT.

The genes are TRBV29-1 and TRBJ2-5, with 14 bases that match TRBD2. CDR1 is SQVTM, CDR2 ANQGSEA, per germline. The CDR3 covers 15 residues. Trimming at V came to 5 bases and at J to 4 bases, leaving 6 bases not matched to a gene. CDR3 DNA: TGCAGCGTTCAGCCGGGACTAGCGGGAGCAGAGACCCAGTACTTC. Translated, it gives CSVQPGLAGAETQYF.

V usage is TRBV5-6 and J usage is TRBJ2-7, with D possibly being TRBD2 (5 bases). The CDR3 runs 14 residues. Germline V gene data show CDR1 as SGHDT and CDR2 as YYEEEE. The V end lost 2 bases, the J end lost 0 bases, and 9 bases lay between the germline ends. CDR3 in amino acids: CASSFDGNSYEQYF. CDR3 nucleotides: TGTGCCAGCAGCTTCGACGGGAACTCCTACGAGCAGTACTTC.

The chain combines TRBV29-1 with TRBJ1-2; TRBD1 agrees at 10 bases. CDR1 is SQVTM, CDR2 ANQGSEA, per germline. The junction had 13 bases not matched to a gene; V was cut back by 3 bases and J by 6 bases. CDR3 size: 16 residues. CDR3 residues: CSVETTGTGAENGYTF. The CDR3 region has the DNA TGCAGCGTTGAGACTACCGGGACAGGGGCGGAAAATGGCTACACCTTC.

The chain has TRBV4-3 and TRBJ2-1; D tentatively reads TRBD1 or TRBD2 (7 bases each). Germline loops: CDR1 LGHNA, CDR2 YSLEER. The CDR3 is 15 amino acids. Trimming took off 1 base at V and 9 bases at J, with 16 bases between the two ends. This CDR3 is CASSQVLAEGAEQFF. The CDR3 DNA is TGCGCCAGCAGCCAAGTGCTAGCGGAGGGGGCTGAGCAGTTCTTC.

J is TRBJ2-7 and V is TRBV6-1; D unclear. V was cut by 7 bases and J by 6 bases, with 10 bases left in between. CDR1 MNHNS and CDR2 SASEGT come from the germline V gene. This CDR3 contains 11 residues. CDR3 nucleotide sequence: TGTGCCAGCAATTATTGGGGCGAGCAGTACTTC. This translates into CASNYWGEQYF.

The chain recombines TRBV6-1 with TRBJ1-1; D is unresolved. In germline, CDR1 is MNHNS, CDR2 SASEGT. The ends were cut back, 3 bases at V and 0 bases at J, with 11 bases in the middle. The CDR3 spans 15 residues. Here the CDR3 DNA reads TGTGCCAGCAGTGACTATGAGGATATGAACACTGAAGCTTTCTTT. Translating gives CASSDYEDMNTEAFF.

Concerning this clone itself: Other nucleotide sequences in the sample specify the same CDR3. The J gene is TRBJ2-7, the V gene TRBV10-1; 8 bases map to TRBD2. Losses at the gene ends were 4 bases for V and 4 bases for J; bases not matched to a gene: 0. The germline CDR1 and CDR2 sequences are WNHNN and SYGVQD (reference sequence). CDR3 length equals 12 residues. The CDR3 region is CASSAGGYEQYF. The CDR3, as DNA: TGCGCCAGCAGTGCGGGGGGGTACGAGCAGTACTTC.

CDR3 loop: CASSLGGHETQYF. CDR3 sequence (DNA): TGTGCCAGCAGCTTAGGGGGGCACGAGACCCAGTACTTC. The J gene is TRBJ2-5, the V gene TRBV11-3; D may be TRBD1 (6 bases). Germline V gene data show CDR1 as SGHNT and CDR2 as YENEEA. The CDR3 is made up of 13 amino acids. The V end lost 1 base, the J end lost 5 bases, and 8 bases lay between the germline ends.